The rows below give T cell receptor beta chains drawn from one sample of a study of blood T cell repertoires in COVID-19. The repertoire was sequenced with immunoSEQ multiplex PCR; TCRdb's copy has only in-frame clones and lacks some. This sample has fewer than 250,000 clones; almost 85% occur once, and the top ten carry 4% to 4.5%. The sequencing sample was made of peripheral blood. These receptors were taken from a man in his fifties with acute or convalescent COVID-19. Each CDR3 is given with its conserved first and last residue. D genes are given only for firm matches. The size field is filled for only some rows; it gives once, few, many or a size class.

NA,TRBV25-1,TRBJ1-3,NA,TGTGCCAGCAGTGAATCTCTGCGGGTCTCTGGAAACACCATATATTTT,CASSESLRVSGNTIYF
NA,TRBV30,TRBJ1-6,TRBD1,TGTGCCTGGACTACGACAGGGGATTCACCCCTCCACTTT,CAWTTTGDSPLHF
NA,TRBV6-5,TRBJ1-6,TRBD1,TGTGCCAGCACATTCCGCGGACAGGGCAATTCACCCCTCCACTTT,CASTFRGQGNSPLHF
NA,TRBV7-9,TRBJ2-1,TRBD1,TGTGCCAGCAGCTTATTGGTTGCAGGGGGTGAGCAGTTCTTC,CASSLLVAGGEQFF
once,TRBV18,TRBJ1-1,NA,TGTGCCAGCTCACCAGGGGAGGGAGCACTGAACACTGAAGCTTTCTTT,CASSPGEGALNTEAFF
once,TRBV27,TRBJ2-7,NA,TGTGCCAGCAGTTTATCCAGGGGACACGAGCAGTACTTC,CASSLSRGHEQYF
NA,TRBV30,TRBJ2-3,NA,TGTGCCTGGAGTCCTAGCGACAGAGCCGCAGATACGCAGTATTTT,CAWSPSDRAADTQYF
NA,TRBV11-1,TRBJ1-1,TRBD1,TGTGCCAGCAGCTTAGGGGGACAGGATGGTTTCTTT,CASSLGGQDGFF
NA,TRBV6-5,TRBJ1-6,NA,TGTGCCAGCATCGATGGTCCTACCTTCCCACCCCTCCACTTT,CASIDGPTFPPLHF
NA,TRBV19,TRBJ2-3,TRBD2,TGTGCCAGCTCCGGGACTAGCGGGTTAGATACGCAGTATTTT,CASSGTSGLDTQYF
NA,TRBV7-9,TRBJ1-1,NA,TGTGCCAGCGGCGGGCGATCAACTGAAGCTTTCTTT,CASGGRSTEAFF
NA,TRBV6-5,TRBJ1-2,NA,TGTGCCACCAACCGGGGGACCTATGGCTACACCTTC,CATNRGTYGYTF
NA,TRBV14,TRBJ1-1,NA,TGTGCCAGCAGCCAGCACAAAGGGGTCCGCACTGAAGCTTTCTTT,CASSQHKGVRTEAFF
once,TRBV13,TRBJ1-2,TRBD1,TGTGCCAGCAGCCGGAACAGGGGGCGTAACTATGGCTACACCTTC,CASSRNRGRNYGYTF
NA,TRBV10-1,TRBJ2-3,TRBD1,TGCGCCAGCAGTGAGTCGCAGGGGGACACAGATACGCAGTATTTT,CASSESQGDTDTQYF
NA,TRBV7-8,TRBJ2-3,NA,TGTGCCAGCAGCTTAGCGCAGGCGGGTGTATTCACAGATACGCAGTATTTT,CASSLAQAGVFTDTQYF
few,TRBV5-1,TRBJ1-1,TRBD1,TGCGCCAGCAGCCCCACAGGGGTTACTGAAGCTTTCTTT,CASSPTGVTEAFF
NA,TRBV7-9,TRBJ2-7,TRBD2,TGTGCCAGCAGCTTAGGTACTAGCGGATCTTCCCACGAGCAGTACTTC,CASSLGTSGSSHEQYF
NA,TRBV5-4,TRBJ2-7,TRBD2,TGTGCCAGCAGCTTGGGGCTAGCGGGGGGCGTCTACGAGCAGTACTTC,CASSLGLAGGVYEQYF
NA,TRBV15,TRBJ2-2,TRBD2,TGTGCCACCAGCAGAGTAGCGGGAGGGCCCGGGGAGCTGTTTTTT,CATSRVAGGPGELFF
NA,TRBV6-5,TRBJ2-6,NA,TGTGCCAGCAGTTCCCCGGCCAGGTTCGGCAACGTCCTGACTTTC,CASSSPARFGNVLTF
few,TRBV19,TRBJ2-7,TRBD1,TGTGCCAGTAGTCGGGGACAGGGGTTGGCCTACGAGCAGTACTTC,CASSRGQGLAYEQYF
NA,TRBV7-9,TRBJ1-2,NA,TGTGCCAGCACAGACGGATCAGGACTTAACTATGGCTACACCTTC,CASTDGSGLNYGYTF
NA,TRBV28,TRBJ2-3,TRBD2,TGTGCCAGCGGACTAGCGGGAGTTCCGGCCTTCACAGATACGCAGTATTTT,CASGLAGVPAFTDTQYF
NA,TRBV9,TRBJ1-6,TRBD1,TGTGCCAGCAGCGTCACAGGGGGCTCACCCCTCCACTTT,CASSVTGGSPLHF
NA,TRBV19,TRBJ2-4,NA,TGTGCCAGTATTACAAAAACAGGGTCCAAAAACATTCAGTACTTC,CASITKTGSKNIQYF
NA,TRBV5-1,TRBJ2-1,NA,TGCGCCAGCAGCTTGGACAGATACAATGAGCAGTTCTTC,CASSLDRYNEQFF
NA,TRBV5-5,TRBJ2-3,TRBD1,TGTGCCAGCAGCTCGGGGATCAGGGGGCCTGATACGCAGTATTTT,CASSSGIRGPDTQYF
once,TRBV5-5,TRBJ1-5,NA,TGTGCCAGCAGCTTGTTGTGGGCTAGCAATCAGCCCCAGCATTTT,CASSLLWASNQPQHF
few,TRBV6-5,TRBJ1-2,NA,TGTGCCAGCAGCCAATACGGCGGCTCCTATGGCTACACCTTC,CASSQYGGSYGYTF
once,TRBV9,TRBJ2-3,TRBD2,TGTGCCAGCAGCGTTAGCGGGGGGGGGAGCACAGATACGCAGTATTTT,CASSVSGGGSTDTQYF
few,TRBV2,TRBJ1-5,NA,TGTGCCAGCAGTGACGGCGGGCAGCCCCAGCATTTT,CASSDGGQPQHF